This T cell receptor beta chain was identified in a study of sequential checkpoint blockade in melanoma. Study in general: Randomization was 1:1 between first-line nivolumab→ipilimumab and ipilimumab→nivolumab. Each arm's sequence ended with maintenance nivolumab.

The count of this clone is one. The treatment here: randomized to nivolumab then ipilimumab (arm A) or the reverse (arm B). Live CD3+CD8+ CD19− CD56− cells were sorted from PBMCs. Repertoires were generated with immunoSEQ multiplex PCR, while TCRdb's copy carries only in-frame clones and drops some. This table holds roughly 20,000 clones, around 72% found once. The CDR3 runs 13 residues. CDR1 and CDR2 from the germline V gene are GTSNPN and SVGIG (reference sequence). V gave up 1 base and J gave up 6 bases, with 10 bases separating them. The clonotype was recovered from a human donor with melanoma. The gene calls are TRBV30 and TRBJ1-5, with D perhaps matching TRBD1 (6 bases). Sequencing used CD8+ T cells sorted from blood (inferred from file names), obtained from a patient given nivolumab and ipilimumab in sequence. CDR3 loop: CAWSEGDAQPQHF. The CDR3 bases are TGTGCCTGGAGTGAGGGGGACGCTCAGCCCCAGCATTTT.